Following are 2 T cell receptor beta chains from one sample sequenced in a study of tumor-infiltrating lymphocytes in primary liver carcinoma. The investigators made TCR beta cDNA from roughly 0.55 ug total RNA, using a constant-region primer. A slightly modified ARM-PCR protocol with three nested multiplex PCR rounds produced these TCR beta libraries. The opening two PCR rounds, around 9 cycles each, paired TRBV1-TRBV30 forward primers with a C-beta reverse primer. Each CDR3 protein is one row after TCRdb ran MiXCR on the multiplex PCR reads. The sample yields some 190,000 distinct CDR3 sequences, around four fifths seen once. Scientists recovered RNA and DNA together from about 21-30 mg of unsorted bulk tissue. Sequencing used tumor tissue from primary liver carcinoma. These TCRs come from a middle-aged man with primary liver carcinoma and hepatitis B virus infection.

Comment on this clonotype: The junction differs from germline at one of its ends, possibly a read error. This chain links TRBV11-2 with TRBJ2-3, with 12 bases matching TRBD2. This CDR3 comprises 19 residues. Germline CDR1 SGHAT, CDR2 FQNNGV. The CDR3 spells CTSSRSLRLAGERTDTQYF. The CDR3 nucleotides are TGTACCAGCAGCCGATCGCTGAGACTAGCGGGAGAGAGGACAGATACGCAATATTTT.

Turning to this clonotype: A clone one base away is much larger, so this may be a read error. The CDR3 DNA sequence: TGCGCCAGCAGCACCGGACAGGGGAAGAACCCTGAAGCTTTCTTT. Translation gives CASSTGQGKNPEAFF. The J gene is TRBJ1-1, the V gene TRBV5-1, with TRBD1 identical over 9 bases. The CDR3 runs 15 residues. The germline CDR1 and CDR2 sequences are SGHRS and YFSETQ.